The 10 T cell receptor beta chains given below trace back to one sample, sequenced in a study of vaccination and CD4 T cells after COVID-19 (dated by TCRdb to between 2022 and 2023). These TCRs' antigens remain unknown. The library relied on PCR. Sequencing took place on an Illumina iSeq 100. DNA from cultured CD4+ T cells underwent TCR sequencing with the Oncomine TCR Beta short-read assay at the Johns Hopkins FTIC core. TCRdb passed the public sequencing reads through fastp at Q25 and MiXCR, retaining productive beta sequences. Every distinct CDR3 protein forms one entry, paired with its most common genes and DNA. Present in this sample are over 5,000 distinct CDR3 sequences, around 45% of which were seen just once. The ten largest account for approximately 20% of the sample. Interpreted using the paper, the treatment or condition label stands for: approximately nine-day PBMC culture with coronavirus spike peptide pools or control peptides (ViraFEST assay).

Sequencing was carried out using CD4+ T cells from blood, cultured in vitro. These receptor sequences come from a human donor who had recovered from COVID-19.

V and J are TRBV10-3 and TRBJ2-5, with D possibly matching TRBD2 (7 bases). Germline values: CDR1 ENHRY, CDR2 SYGVKD. Deletions cut 3 bases from V and 2 bases from J, with 13 bases between. The CDR3 runs 15 residues. CDR3 sequence (DNA): TGTGCCATCAGTGACCGAGGGGGACTACAAGAGACCCAGTACTTC. As protein: CAISDRGGLQETQYF.

The chain couples TRBV7-2 to TRBJ2-2, with no clear D. V lost 5 bases and J lost 3, with 4 bases in between. Germline values: CDR1 SGHTA, CDR2 FQGNSA. The CDR3 consists of 12 residues. CDR3 loop: CASSPYTGELFF. The CDR3 bases are TGTGCCAGCAGCCCGTACACCGGGGAGCTGTTTTTT.

In this sample, this clonotype is medium-sized. In DNA, the CDR3 is TGTGCCAGCAGCTTAGACGGGAGGGTCTCCTACGAGCAGTACTTC. The encoded protein is CASSLDGRVSYEQYF. V gene TRBV7-8 combines with J gene TRBJ2-7; 8 bases line up with TRBD2. Per germline, CDR1 SGHVS and CDR2 FQNEAQ. There are 15 residues in the CDR3. V lost 1 base, J lost 0 bases, and 2 bases stayed unmatched.

The chain recombines TRBV4-1 with TRBJ2-7; 8 nucleotides align to TRBD2. Germline CDR1 MGHRA, CDR2 YSYEKL. CDR3 length: 19 residues. The trim removed 1 base at V and 4 bases at J, leaving 18 bases unmatched. Written as DNA, the CDR3 is TGCGCCAGCAGCCAAGGCTTCGCCACTAGCGGACCGAGGGGTTACGAGCAGTACTTC. Its protein is CASSQGFATSGPRGYEQYF.

V and J are TRBV20-1 and TRBJ2-3; D gene uncertain. The CDR3 covers 14 residues. Trimming stripped 3 bases from V and 4 bases from J, with 14 bases between. CDR1 DFQATT and CDR2 SNEGSKA come from the germline V gene (reference sequence). The CDR3 reads CSASLGSGADTQYF. CDR3 coding DNA: TGCAGTGCTAGCCTAGGATCGGGCGCAGATACGCAGTATTTT.

The chain carries TRBV20-1 and TRBJ1-5; 7 bases align to TRBD1. Per the germline V gene, CDR1 is DFQATT and CDR2 is SNEGSKA (reference sequence). Unmatched junction bases numbered 5, after V lost 6 bases and J lost 3 bases. The CDR3 sequence is 13 residues long. This CDR3 reads CSAQGQLNQPQHF. CDR3 bases: TGCAGTGCACAGGGACAGCTCAATCAGCCCCAGCATTTT.

This clonotype was picked up a small number of times. The genes are TRBV7-2 and TRBJ2-1; weak D call: TRBD2 (5 bases). The CDR3 runs to 15 residues. Trimming stripped 0 bases from V and 0 bases from J, with 6 bases between. CDR1 is SGHTA, CDR2 FQGNSA, per germline. CDR3 bases: TGTGCCAGCAGCTTAGCGGGAGTCTCCTACAATGAGCAGTTCTTC. Residues: CASSLAGVSYNEQFF.

This clonotype showed up just once. The chain links TRBV30 to TRBJ2-1, with 14 bases aligning to TRBD2. The CDR3 runs 17 residues. After removal of 0 bases from V and 3 bases from J, the junction contained 4 bases not matched to a gene. Germline V lookup: CDR1 GTSNPN, CDR2 SVGIG (reference sequence). The CDR3: CAWSVLGTSGSYNEQFF. The CDR3 DNA reads as TGTGCCTGGAGTGTACTTGGGACTAGCGGGAGCTACAATGAGCAGTTCTTC.

The chain recombines TRBV16 with TRBJ2-3; tentatively, D is TRBD2 (5 bases). This CDR3 contains 12 residues. V lost 3 bases, J lost 5 bases, and 6 bases lay in between. Germline V gene data show CDR1 as KGHSY and CDR2 as FQNENV. The CDR3 coding sequence is TGTGCCAGCAGCCAGAGCGGAGATACGCAGTATTTT. This sequence encodes CASSQSGDTQYF.

Worth noting for this clonotype: The junction shows a germline mismatch at one end, possibly a read error. The chain combines TRBV5-6 with TRBJ2-7, with 7 positions matching TRBD2. The CDR3 sequence is 13 residues long. Germline-derived CDR1 and CDR2 are SGHDT and YYEEEE. This chain's CDR3 is CASSVRSWESGDF. CDR3 nucleotide sequence: TGTGCCAGCAGCGTGAGGTCTTGGGAGAGCGGGGACTTC.